Given below is one TCR beta chain in context. Assay used: immunoSEQ multiplex PCR; TCRdb lists only in-frame clones, some missing. The top ten clones hold around 0.71% of a sample with roughly 31,000 clones, more than 80% of them seen once. The CDR3 loop spans 14 amino acids. Germline V gene sequence: CDR1 SGHKS, CDR2 YYEKEE (reference sequence). Trimming took off 3 bases at V and 6 bases at J, with 13 bases between the two ends. The data are from a study of T cell changes during pregnancy in multiple sclerosis. The source is a female donor with multiple sclerosis, enrolled in a pregnancy study. The source was CD4+ T cells from peripheral blood mononuclear cells, collected in the first trimester of pregnancy. The J gene is TRBJ2-1, the V gene TRBV5-5; no definite D call. In nucleotides, the CDR3 is TGTGCCAGCAGCTCCACACCCGACTCCAATGAGCAGTTCTTC. Translated, it gives CASSSTPDSNEQFF.